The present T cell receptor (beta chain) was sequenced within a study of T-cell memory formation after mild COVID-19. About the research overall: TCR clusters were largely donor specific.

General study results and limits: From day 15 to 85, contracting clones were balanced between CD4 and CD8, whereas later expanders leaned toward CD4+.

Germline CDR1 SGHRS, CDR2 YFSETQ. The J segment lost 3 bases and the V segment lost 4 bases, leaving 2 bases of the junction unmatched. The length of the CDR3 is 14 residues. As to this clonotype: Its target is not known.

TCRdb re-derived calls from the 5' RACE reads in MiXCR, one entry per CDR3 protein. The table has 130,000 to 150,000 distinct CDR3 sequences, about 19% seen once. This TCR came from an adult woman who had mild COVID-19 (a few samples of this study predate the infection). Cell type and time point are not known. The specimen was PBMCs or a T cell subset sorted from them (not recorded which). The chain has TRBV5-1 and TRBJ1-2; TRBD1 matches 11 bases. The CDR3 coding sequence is TGCGCCAGCAGCAGGGACAGGGGGGACTATGGCTACACCTTC. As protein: CASSRDRGDYGYTF. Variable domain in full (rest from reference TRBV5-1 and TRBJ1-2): KAGVTQTPRYLIKTRGQQVTLSCSPISGHRSVSWYQQTPGQGLQFLFEYFSETQRNKGNFPGRFSGRQFSNSRSEMNVSTLELGDSALYLCASSRDRGDYGYTFGSGTRLTVV.